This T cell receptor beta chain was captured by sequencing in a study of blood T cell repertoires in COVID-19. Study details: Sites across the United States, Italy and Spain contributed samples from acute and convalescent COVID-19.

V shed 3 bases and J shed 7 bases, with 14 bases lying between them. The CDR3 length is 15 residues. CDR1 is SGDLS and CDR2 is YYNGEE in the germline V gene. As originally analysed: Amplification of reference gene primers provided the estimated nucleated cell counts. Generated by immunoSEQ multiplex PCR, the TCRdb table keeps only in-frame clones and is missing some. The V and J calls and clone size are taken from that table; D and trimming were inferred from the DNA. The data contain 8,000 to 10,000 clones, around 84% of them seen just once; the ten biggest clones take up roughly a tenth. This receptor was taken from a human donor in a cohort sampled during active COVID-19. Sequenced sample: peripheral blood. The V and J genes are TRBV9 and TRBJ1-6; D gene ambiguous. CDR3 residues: CASSARSGYNSPLHF. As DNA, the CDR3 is TGTGCCAGCAGCGCCCGTTCGGGGTACAATTCACCCCTCCACTTT.